The present entry profiles one T cell receptor (beta chain) with its context. TCRdb's copy holds only in-frame clones and misses some; the assay was immunoSEQ multiplex PCR. The sample includes some 200,000 clones, approximately 91% of them seen just once. The V gene end was trimmed by 3 bases and the J gene end by 0 bases; junction bases not matched to a gene: 8. Germline CDR1 MNHEY, CDR2 SVGEGT. The CDR3 consists of 17 residues. The sample comes from a study of T cell responses to AZD1222 COVID-19 vaccine. The sequence was collected from an adult in good health. The sample here was peripheral blood, taken on day 0 of AZD1222 vaccination. The gene calls are TRBV6-2 or TRBV6-3 and TRBJ1-3, with 7 bases lining up with TRBD1. CDR3 sequence: CASSYRNRGRSGNTIYF. CDR3 sequence (DNA): TGTGCCAGCAGTTATCGAAACAGGGGACGCTCTGGAAACACCATATATTTT.